This T cell receptor (beta chain) was sequenced for a study of T cells in narcolepsy. Study as a whole: Enrolled donors included narcolepsy type 1 or type 2 patients and healthy controls.

General observations from the study: Some memory CD4+ repertoires had no autoreactive clone sequences. Autoreactive HCRT-specific and TRIB2-specific clonotypes were marked in same-patient CSF-versus-blood CD4+ comparisons. Reportedly, autoreactive clonotypes were serially detected in patients' blood but not controls'.

Here immunoSEQ multiplex PCR was the method, and the copy in TCRdb shows in-frame clones only, minus some. The sample consists of tens of thousands of clones, just over 90% of them appearing once. Trimming pared 5 bases from V and 10 bases from J, leaving 15 bases between. The CDR3 runs to 13 residues. Looked up from germline, CDR1 is LNHDA and CDR2 is SQIVND (reference sequence). A word on this clone: Its target is not known.

The chain is built from TRBV19 and TRBJ2-1, with D possibly TRBD1 on 6 matching bases. This receptor was obtained from a human donor with narcolepsy. The sample taken for sequencing was CD45RA- memory CD4+ T cells from PBMCs. The CDR3 DNA is TGTGCCAGTAGTCCACAACAGGGATGGGAGCAGTTCTTC. Its protein product is CASSPQQGWEQFF. The entire variable domain, with the rest obtained from reference TRBV19 and TRBJ2-1, is as follows: DGGITQSPKYLFRKEGQNVTLSCEQNLNHDAMYWYRQDPGQGLRLIYYSQIVNDFQKGDIAEGYSVSREKKESFPLTVTSAQKNPTAFYLCASSPQQGWEQFFGPGTRLTVL.